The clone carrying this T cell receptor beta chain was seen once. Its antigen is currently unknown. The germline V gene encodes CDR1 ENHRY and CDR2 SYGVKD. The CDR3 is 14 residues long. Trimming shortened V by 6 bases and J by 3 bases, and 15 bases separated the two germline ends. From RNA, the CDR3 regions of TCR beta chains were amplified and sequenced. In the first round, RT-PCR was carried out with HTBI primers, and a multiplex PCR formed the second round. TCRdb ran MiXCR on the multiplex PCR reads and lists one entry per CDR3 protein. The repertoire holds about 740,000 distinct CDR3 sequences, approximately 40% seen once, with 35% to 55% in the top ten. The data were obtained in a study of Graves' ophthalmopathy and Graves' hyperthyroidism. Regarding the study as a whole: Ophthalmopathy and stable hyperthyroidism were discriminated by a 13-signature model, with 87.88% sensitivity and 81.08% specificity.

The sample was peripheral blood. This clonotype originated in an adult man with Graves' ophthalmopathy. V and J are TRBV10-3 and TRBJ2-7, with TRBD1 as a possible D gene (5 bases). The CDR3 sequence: CAIRGPGSLYEQYF. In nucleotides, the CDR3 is TGTGCCATCAGAGGGCCAGGGTCTCTCTACGAGCAGTACTTC.